Each of the 16 T cell receptor beta chains below was sequenced from the same sample in a study of T-cell memory formation after mild COVID-19. TCRdb fed the 5' RACE reads into MiXCR, producing one record per CDR3 protein. In the table there are approximately 250,000 distinct CDR3 sequences, around 15% of which are singletons. The sample consisted of PBMCs or a T cell subset sorted from them (not recorded which). The receptors shown here come from a man between 18 and 29 years old who had mild COVID-19 (a few samples of this study predate the infection). Cell type and time point are not known.

The chain uses TRBV29-1 and TRBJ2-5; D is ambiguous. The CDR3 has 13 amino acids. Trimming stripped 4 bases from V and 5 bases from J, with 14 bases between. Germline values: CDR1 SQVTM, CDR2 ANQGSEA. The CDR3 reads CSVATVLVETQYF. CDR3 in DNA: TGCAGCGTTGCTACAGTGCTGGTGGAGACCCAGTACTTC.

This clonotype was observed a few times. The J gene is TRBJ2-2, the V gene TRBV6-1; D may be TRBD1 (5 bases). This CDR3 comprises 15 residues. V was shortened by 2 bases and J by 4 bases, with 11 bases between the two germline ends. Germline V gene data show CDR1 as MNHNS and CDR2 as SASEGT. The CDR3 loop reads CASSERSRATGELFF. The CDR3, as DNA: TGTGCCAGCAGTGAACGGAGCAGGGCCACCGGGGAGCTGTTTTTT.

This clonotype was detected ten times or more. The chain recombines TRBV4-3 with TRBJ1-1; D is ambiguous. The CDR3 runs to 15 residues. Between the trimmed V and J ends, which lost 3 bases and 3 bases, there was a span of 14 bases. Germline V gene sequence: CDR1 LGHNA, CDR2 YSLEER. The CDR3: CASSHLGSGDTEAFF. For the CDR3, the DNA is TGCGCCAGCAGCCACCTTGGCTCCGGGGACACTGAAGCTTTCTTT.

The chain recombines TRBV20-1 with TRBJ2-4, with TRBD1 as a possible D gene (6 bases). Trimming took off 5 bases at V and 3 bases at J, with 14 bases between the two ends. CDR3 size: 14 residues. CDR1 and CDR2 (germline): DFQATT, SNEGSKA (reference sequence). The DNA of the CDR3 is TGCAGTGCTGGTAGACAGGCGTACAAAAACATTCAGTACTTC. Translated: CSAGRQAYKNIQYF.

This clonotype was detected only a few times. The genes are TRBV24-1 and TRBJ2-5, with no clear D. The CDR3 has 14 residues. Germline lookup yields CDR1 KGHDR and CDR2 SFDVKD. Trimming took off 3 bases at V and 5 bases at J, with 12 bases between the two ends. CDR3 DNA sequence: TGTGCCACCAGTGATAAGACCCCAAGGGAGACCCAGTACTTC. Its translation is CATSDKTPRETQYF.

The rearrangement links TRBV7-9 to TRBJ2-3; 15 bases are shared with TRBD2. Looked up from germline, CDR1 is SEHNR and CDR2 is FQNEAQ (reference sequence). V dropped 1 base and J dropped 3; count of bases not matched to a gene: 2. The CDR3 loop spans 17 amino acids. The CDR3 nucleotides read TGTGCCAGCAGCTTAGGGACTAGCGGGGGGGCGACAGATACGCAGTATTTT. As protein: CASSLGTSGGATDTQYF.

This rearrangement joins TRBV5-6 to TRBJ2-1; TRBD2 agrees at 8 bases. Germline trimming cut 4 bases from V and 4 bases from J; bases unmatched to any gene: 4. Germline values: CDR1 SGHDT, CDR2 YYEEEE. The CDR3 totals 14 residues. CDR3 residues: CASSGTSAYNEQFF. The CDR3 nucleotides read TGTGCCAGCAGCGGGACTAGTGCTTACAATGAGCAGTTCTTC.

Ten or more counts support this clonotype. The chain has TRBV5-1 and TRBJ1-2; D possibly corresponds to TRBD1 (5 bases). The CDR3 runs 12 residues. Germline V gene data show CDR1 as SGHRS and CDR2 as YFSETQ. V dropped 0 bases and J dropped 6 bases, with 6 bases sitting between them. This CDR3 reads CASSLEGNGYTF. CDR3 in DNA: TGCGCCAGCAGCTTGGAGGGGAATGGCTACACCTTC.

In this sample, this clonotype turned up a few times. This chain links TRBV18 with TRBJ2-5; TRBD2 might be the D (5 bases). CDR1 KGHSH and CDR2 LQKENI come from the germline V gene. The CDR3 is made up of 17 amino acids. The V and J ends lost 2 bases and 1 base respectively, with 17 bases between them. The CDR3 is CASSPAGGDHTQETQYF. CDR3 in DNA: TGTGCCAGCTCACCAGCGGGCGGAGACCACACCCAAGAGACCCAGTACTTC.

The chain employs TRBV6-2 or TRBV6-3 and TRBJ1-2; TRBD1 agrees at 7 bases. V was pared by 5 bases and J by 4 bases, with 7 bases of the junction left unmatched. The CDR3 loop spans 14 amino acids. The germline V gene encodes CDR1 MNHEY and CDR2 SVGEGT. CDR3 loop: CASSKQDRPYGYTF. CDR3 nucleotides: TGTGCCAGCAGTAAACAGGACAGGCCCTATGGCTACACCTTC.

This sequence joins TRBV6-2 or TRBV6-3 and TRBJ2-3, with TRBD1 matching over 7 bases. The CDR3 loop spans 14 amino acids. V shed 4 bases, J shed 3 bases, and the junction held 4 bases outside the gene matches. Germline CDR1 MNHEY, CDR2 SVGEGT. Here the CDR3 DNA reads TGTGCCAGCAGTTCGGGACAGTTAACAGATACGCAGTATTTT. This sequence encodes CASSSGQLTDTQYF.

This clonotype was seen only a few times. This chain connects TRBV20-1 to TRBJ2-5; maybe TRBD2 (7 bases). Germline CDR1 reads DFQATT; CDR2 reads SNEGSKA (reference sequence). The length of the CDR3 is 14 residues. V was trimmed by 2 bases and J by 1 base, leaving 11 bases between them. The CDR3 nucleotides read TGCAGTGCTAGACGGGGGGCAGCCCAAGAGACCCAGTACTTC. This gives the protein CSARRGAAQETQYF.

This clonotype was found a few times. The V and J genes are TRBV7-2 and TRBJ2-7, with no clear D. CDR3 length: 13 amino acids. V lost 1 base and J 3 bases, leaving 7 bases between the germline ends. Germline CDR1 SGHTA, CDR2 FQGNSA. The CDR3 here is CASSLGDGYEQYF. The CDR3 DNA is TGTGCCAGCAGCTTAGGAGACGGCTACGAGCAGTACTTC. The variable domain in full, completed from reference TRBV7-2 and TRBJ2-7, reads GAGVSQSPSNKVTEKGKDVELRCDPISGHTALYWYRQSLGQGLEFLIYFQGNSAPDKSGLPSDRFSAERTGGSVSTLTIQRTQQEDSAVYLCASSLGDGYEQYFGPGTRLTVT.

Here the CDR3 reads CASSADMVFTEAFF. In nucleotides, the CDR3 is TGTGCCAGCAGTGCGGACATGGTCTTCACTGAAGCTTTCTTT. This rearrangement joins TRBV2 to TRBJ1-1, with a tentative D call TRBD1 (5 bases). The germline CDR1 and CDR2 sequences are SNHLY and FYNNEI. Trimming took 4 bases from V and 4 from J, leaving 13 bases between them. The CDR3 runs 14 residues.

The chain joins TRBV9 to TRBJ1-1; 8 nucleotides align to TRBD1. The CDR3 totals 15 residues. Germline V gene lookup returns CDR1 SGDLS and CDR2 YYNGEE. V lost 2 bases to trimming and J lost 4 bases; unmatched junction nucleotides: 7. The DNA of the CDR3 is TGTGCCAGCAGCGTTGGACAGGGAAGCGTCACTGAAGCTTTCTTT. Protein: CASSVGQGSVTEAFF. Full variable domain (missing parts from reference TRBV9 and TRBJ1-1): DSGVTQTPKHLITATGQRVTLRCSPRSGDLSVYWYQQSLDQGLQFLIQYYNGEERAKGNILERFSAQQFPDLHSELNLSSLELGDSALYFCASSVGQGSVTEAFFGQGTRLTVV.

This chain joins TRBV5-1 and TRBJ2-7; perhaps TRBD1 as D (6 bases). The ends were cut back, 1 base at V and 5 bases at J, with 10 bases in the middle. In germline, CDR1 is SGHRS, CDR2 YFSETQ. The CDR3 loop spans 13 amino acids. The CDR3 nucleotides read TGCGCCAGCAGCTTGCAGGGGTCTGACGAGCAGTACGTC. Protein: CASSLQGSDEQYV.